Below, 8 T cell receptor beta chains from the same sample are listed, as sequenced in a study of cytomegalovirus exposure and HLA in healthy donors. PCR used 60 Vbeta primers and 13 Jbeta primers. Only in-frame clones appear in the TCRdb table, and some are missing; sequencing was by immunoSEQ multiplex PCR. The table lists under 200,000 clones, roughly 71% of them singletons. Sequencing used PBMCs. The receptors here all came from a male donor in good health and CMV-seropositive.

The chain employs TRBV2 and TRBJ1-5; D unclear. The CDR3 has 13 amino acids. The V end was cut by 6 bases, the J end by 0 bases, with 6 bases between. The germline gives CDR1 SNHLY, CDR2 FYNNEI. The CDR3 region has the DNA TGTGCCAGCAGACGGGATAGCAATCAGCCCCAGCATTTT. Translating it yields CASRRDSNQPQHF. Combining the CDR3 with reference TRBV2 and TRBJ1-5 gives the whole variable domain EPEVTQTPSHQVTQMGQEVILRCVPISNHLYFYWYRQILGQKVEFLVSFYNNEISEKSEIFDDQFSVERPDGSNFTLKIRSTKLEDSAMYFCASRRDSNQPQHFGDGTRLSIL.

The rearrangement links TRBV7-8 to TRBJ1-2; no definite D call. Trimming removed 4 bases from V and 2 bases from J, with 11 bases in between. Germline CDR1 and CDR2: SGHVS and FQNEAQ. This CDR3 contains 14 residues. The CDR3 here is CASSSPQINYGYTF. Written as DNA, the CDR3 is TGTGCCAGCAGCTCACCCCAGATCAACTATGGCTACACCTTC.

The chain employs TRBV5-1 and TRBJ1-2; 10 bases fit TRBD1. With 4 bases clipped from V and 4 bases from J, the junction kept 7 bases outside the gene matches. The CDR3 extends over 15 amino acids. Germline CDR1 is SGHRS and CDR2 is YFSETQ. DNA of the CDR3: TGCGCCAGCAGCCTCTCGACAGGGGGCGCCTATGGCTACACCTTC. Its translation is CASSLSTGGAYGYTF. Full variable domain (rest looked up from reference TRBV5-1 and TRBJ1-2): KAGVTQTPRYLIKTRGQQVTLSCSPISGHRSVSWYQQTPGQGLQFLFEYFSETQRNKGNFPGRFSGRQFSNSRSEMNVSTLELGDSALYLCASSLSTGGAYGYTFGSGTRLTVV.

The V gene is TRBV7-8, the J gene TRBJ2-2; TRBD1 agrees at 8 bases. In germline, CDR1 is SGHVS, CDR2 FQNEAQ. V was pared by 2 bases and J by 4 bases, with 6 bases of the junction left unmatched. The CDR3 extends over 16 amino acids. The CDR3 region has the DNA TGTGCCAGCAGCTTATATCCCGGGACAGGCACCGGGGAGCTGTTTTTT. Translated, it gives CASSLYPGTGTGELFF.

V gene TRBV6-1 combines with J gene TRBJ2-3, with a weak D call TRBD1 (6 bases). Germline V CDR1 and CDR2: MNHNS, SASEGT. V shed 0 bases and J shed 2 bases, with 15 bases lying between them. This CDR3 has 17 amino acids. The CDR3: CASSEAHRDTYTDTQYF. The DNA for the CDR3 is TGTGCCAGCAGTGAAGCGCACCGGGACACATACACAGATACGCAGTATTTT.

The CDR3 nucleotides are TGTGCCAGCAGTGCGGTGAACACTGAAGCTTTCTTT. It yields the protein CASSAVNTEAFF. The chain combines TRBV2 with TRBJ1-1; D ambiguous. V lost 4 bases, J lost 0 bases, and 3 bases lay in between. Per germline, CDR1 SNHLY and CDR2 FYNNEI. The CDR3 contains 12 residues. The full variable domain, rest sourced from reference TRBV2 and TRBJ1-1, is EPEVTQTPSHQVTQMGQEVILRCVPISNHLYFYWYRQILGQKVEFLVSFYNNEISEKSEIFDDQFSVERPDGSNFTLKIRSTKLEDSAMYFCASSAVNTEAFFGQGTRLTVV.

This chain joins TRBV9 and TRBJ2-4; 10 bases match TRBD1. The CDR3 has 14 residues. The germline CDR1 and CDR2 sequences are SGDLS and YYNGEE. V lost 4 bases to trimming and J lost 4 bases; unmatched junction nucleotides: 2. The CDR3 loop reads CASSTGQGKNIQYF. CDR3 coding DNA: TGTGCCAGCAGCACGGGACAGGGGAAAAACATTCAGTACTTC. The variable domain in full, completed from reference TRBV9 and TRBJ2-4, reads DSGVTQTPKHLITATGQRVTLRCSPRSGDLSVYWYQQSLDQGLQFLIQYYNGEERAKGNILERFSAQQFPDLHSELNLSSLELGDSALYFCASSTGQGKNIQYFGAGTRLSVL.

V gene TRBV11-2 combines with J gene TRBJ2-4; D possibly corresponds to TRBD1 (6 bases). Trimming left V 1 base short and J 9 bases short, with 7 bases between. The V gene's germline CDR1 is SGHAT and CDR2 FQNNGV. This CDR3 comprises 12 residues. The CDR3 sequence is CASSLAGVIQYF. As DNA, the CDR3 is TGTGCCAGCAGCTTAGCAGGGGTCATTCAGTACTTC. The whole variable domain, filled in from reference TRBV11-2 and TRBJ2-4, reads EAGVAQSPRYKIIEKRQSVAFWCNPISGHATLYWYQQILGQGPKLLIQFQNNGVVDDSQLPKDRFSAERLKGVDSTLKIQPAKLEDSAVYLCASSLAGVIQYFGAGTRLSVL.